Sequencing of this TCR beta chain was carried out in a study of OX40 agonist ivuxolimab in advanced cancers. Turning to the study itself: Previous treatment with anti-PD-1, anti-PD-L1 or anti-CTLA-4 therapy was allowed; 30% to 50% had received some. In three patients, partial responses were observed, one with hepatocellular carcinoma and two with cutaneous melanoma.

Comments on this clone: The target antigen is unknown.

Overall study findings and caveats: More expanded clones were seen, on average, in CD8+ T cells than in CD4+. At doses 0.1 to 3.0 mg/kg, CD4+ and CD8+ clones expanded.

Germline V gene lookup returns CDR1 SGDLS and CDR2 YYNGEE. This CDR3 has 14 residues. The repertoire was sequenced with immunoSEQ multiplex PCR; TCRdb's copy has only in-frame clones and lacks some. The sample includes roughly 64,000 clones, roughly nine tenths of them seen just once. The rearrangement joins TRBV9 to TRBJ2-5; 9 bases line up with TRBD1. The closer fit of TRBJ2-7 to the DNA end suggests the J call may be wrong. Source: CD4+ or CD8+ T cells sorted from blood, taken in a trial of the OX40 agonist ivuxolimab. The receptor was isolated from an adult with an advanced solid tumor such as melanoma, head and neck, liver or kidney cancer. The CDR3 here is CASSPTGQGYEQYF. In nucleotides, the CDR3 is TGTGCCAGCAGCCCCACGGGACAGGGCTACGAGCAGTACTTC.